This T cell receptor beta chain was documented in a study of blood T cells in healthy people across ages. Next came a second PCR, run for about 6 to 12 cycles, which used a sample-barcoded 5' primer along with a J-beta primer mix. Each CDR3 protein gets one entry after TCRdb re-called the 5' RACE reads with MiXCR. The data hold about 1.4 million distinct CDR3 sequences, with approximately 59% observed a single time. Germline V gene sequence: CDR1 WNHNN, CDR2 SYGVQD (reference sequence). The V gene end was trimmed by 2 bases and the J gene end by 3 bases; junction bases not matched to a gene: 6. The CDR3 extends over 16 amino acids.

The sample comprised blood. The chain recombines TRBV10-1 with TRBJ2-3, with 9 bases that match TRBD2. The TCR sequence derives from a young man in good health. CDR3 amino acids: CASSEIGGLATDTQYF. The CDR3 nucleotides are TGCGCCAGCAGTGAGATCGGCGGACTAGCGACAGATACGCAGTATTTT.